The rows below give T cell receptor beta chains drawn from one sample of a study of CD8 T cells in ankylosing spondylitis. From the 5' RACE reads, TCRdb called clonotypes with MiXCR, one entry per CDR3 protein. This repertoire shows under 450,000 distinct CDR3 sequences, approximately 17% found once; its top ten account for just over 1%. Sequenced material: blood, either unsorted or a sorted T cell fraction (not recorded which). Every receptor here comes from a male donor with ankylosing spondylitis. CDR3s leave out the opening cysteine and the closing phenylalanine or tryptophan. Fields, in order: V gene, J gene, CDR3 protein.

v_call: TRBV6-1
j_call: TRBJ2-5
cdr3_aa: ASSSPGEETQY

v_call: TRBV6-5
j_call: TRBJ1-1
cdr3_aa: ASSYSVWGLTEAF

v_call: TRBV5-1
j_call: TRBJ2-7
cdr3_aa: ASSWDRAYEQY

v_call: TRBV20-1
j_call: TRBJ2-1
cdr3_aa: SATIGVYNEQF

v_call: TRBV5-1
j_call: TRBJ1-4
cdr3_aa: ASSRGSSNNEKLF

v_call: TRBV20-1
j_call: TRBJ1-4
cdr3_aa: SASTGGSEKLF

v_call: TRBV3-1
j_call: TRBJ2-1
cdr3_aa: ASSQPTSGLRNEQF

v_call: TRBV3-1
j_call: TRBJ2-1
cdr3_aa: ASSQAASGDEQF

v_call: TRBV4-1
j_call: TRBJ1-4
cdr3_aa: ASRKREGEEKLF

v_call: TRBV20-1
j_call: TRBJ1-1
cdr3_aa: SARDWGQGWSTF

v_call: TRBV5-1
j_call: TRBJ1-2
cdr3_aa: ASSYDRDGGYT

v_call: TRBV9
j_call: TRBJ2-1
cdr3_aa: ASSVKDRFDNEQF

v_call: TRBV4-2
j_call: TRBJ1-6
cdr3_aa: ASSQDGGNSPLH

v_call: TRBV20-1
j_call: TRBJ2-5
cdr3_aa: SARDLRASGTASETQY

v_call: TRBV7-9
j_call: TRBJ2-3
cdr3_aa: ASATPAPRELDTQY

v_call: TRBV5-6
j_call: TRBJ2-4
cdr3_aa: ASSLLDRGDIQY

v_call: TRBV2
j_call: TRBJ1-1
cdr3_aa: ASSGQGPTEAF

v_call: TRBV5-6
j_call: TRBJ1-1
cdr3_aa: ASSSRTGWTEAF

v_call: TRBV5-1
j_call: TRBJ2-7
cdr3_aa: ASSLEASGRYEQY

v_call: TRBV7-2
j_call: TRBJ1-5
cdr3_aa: ASSFVGQSQPQH

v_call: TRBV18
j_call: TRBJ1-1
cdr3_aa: ASSPPSRSTEAF

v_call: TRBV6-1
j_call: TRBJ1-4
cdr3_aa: ATGGGIPNEKLF

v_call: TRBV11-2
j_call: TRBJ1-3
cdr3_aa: ASRLLAISGNTIY

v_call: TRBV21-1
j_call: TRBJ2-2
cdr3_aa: ASSREGQVGELF

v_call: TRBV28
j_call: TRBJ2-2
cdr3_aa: ASSFDGWGTMNTGELF

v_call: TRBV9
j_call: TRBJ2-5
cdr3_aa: ASSETPTGYQETQY

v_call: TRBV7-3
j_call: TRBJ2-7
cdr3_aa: ASPPLGLAGVSSYEQY

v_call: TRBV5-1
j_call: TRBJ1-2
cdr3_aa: ASSLGGTDYGYT

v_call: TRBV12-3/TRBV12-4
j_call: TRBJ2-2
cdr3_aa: AIQGGARELF

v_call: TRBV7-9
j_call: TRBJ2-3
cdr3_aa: ASSLGLRASTDTQY

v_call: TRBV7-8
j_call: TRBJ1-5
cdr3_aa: ASSLGPDARQPQH

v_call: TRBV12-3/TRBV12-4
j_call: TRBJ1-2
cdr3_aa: ASSGQARGYT

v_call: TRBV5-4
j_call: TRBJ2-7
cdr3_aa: ASSSQGAGDIYEQY

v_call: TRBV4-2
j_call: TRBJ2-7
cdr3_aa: ASSQVSPGSETYEQY

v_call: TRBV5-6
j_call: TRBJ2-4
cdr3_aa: ASSLYSTTAKNIQY

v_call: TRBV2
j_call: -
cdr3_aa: ASSGQGMLEELF

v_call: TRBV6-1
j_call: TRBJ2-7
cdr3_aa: ASSEVGGGPPYEQY

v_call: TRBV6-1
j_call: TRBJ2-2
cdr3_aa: ASGPRNTGELF

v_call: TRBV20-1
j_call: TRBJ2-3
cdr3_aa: SAREVVGTIVS

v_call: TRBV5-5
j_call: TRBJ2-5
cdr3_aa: ASSFPGETQY

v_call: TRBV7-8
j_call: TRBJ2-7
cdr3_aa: ASSSRDRASEQY

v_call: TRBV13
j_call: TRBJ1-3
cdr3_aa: ASSHSGTPGNTIY

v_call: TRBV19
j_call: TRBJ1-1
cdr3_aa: ASSHTGDTEAF

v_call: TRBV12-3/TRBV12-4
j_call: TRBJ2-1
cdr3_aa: ASSPTGGSYNEQF

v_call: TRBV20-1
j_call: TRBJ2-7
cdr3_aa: SATGTTNTYEQY

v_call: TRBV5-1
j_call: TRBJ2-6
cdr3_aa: ASSLSSQPGTDSGANVLT

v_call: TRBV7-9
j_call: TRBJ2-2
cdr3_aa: ASSFTREVTGELF

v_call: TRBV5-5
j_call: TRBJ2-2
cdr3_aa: ASSRTGTGNWDGELF

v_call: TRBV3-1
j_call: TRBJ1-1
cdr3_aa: ASSLMDRGAEAF

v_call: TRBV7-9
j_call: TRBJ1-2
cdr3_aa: ASSLAGAANYGYT

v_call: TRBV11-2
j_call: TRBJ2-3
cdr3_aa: ASSQRIPTDTQY

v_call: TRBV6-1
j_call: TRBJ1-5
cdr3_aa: ASSGQYNQPQH

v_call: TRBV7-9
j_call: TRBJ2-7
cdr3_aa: ASSLMGQGANEQY